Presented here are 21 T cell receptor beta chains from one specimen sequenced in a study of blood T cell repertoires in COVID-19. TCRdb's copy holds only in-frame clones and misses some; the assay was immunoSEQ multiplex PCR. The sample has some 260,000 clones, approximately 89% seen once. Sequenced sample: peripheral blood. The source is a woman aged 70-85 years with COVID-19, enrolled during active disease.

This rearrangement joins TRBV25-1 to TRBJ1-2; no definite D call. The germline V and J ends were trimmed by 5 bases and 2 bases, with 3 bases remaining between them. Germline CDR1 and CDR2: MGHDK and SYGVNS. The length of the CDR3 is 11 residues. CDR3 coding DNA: TGTGCCAGCAGTTCAAACTATGGCTACACCTTC. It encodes CASSSNYGYTF.

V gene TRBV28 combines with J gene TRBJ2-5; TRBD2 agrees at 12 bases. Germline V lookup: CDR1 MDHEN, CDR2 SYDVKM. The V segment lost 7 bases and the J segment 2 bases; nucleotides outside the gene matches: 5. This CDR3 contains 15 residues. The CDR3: CASTELAGGQETQYF. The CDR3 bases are TGTGCCAGCACCGAACTAGCGGGAGGACAAGAGACCCAGTACTTC.

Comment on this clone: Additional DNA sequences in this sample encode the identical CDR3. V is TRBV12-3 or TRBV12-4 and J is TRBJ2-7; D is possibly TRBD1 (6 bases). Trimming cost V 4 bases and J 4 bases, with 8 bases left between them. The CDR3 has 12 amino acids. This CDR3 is CASSSQGYEQYF. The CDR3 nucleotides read TGTGCCAGCAGTTCACAGGGTTACGAGCAGTACTTC.

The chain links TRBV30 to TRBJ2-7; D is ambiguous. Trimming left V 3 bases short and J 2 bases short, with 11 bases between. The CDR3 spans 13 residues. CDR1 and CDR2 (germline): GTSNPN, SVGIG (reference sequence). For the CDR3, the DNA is TGTGCCTGGAGCCCCCCCCCAACCTACGAGCAGTACTTC. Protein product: CAWSPPPTYEQYF.

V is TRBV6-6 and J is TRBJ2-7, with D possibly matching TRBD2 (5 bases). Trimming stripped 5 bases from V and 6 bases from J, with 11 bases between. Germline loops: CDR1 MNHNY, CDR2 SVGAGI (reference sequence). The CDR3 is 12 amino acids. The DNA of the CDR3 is TGTGCCAGCAGTCAACTAGTTTCCGAGCAGTACTTC. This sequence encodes CASSQLVSEQYF.

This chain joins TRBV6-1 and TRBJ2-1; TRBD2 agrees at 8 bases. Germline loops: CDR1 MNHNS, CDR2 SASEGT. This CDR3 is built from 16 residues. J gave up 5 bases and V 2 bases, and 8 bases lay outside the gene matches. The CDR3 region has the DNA TGTGCCAGCAGTGAACGGGCGGGAGGATTGGACAATGAGCAGTTCTTC. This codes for CASSERAGGLDNEQFF.

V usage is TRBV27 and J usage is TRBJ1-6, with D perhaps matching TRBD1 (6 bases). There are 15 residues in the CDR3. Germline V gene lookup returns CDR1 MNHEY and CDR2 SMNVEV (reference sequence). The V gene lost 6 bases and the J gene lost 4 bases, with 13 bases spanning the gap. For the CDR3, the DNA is TGTGCCAGCAGAAGACAACAGGGTTATAATTCACCCCTCCACTTT. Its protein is CASRRQQGYNSPLHF.

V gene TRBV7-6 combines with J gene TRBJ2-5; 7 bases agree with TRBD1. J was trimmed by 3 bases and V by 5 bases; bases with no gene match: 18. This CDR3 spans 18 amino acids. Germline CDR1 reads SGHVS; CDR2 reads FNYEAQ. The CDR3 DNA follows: TGTGCCAGCAGCCCCGGAGGTAGGGGGCCGAGTCGGAAAGAGACCCAGTACTTC. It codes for CASSPGGRGPSRKETQYF.

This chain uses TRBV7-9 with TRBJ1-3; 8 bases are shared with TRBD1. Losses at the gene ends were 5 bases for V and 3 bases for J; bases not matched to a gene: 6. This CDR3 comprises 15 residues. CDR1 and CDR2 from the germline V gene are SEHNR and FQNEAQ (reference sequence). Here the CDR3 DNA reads TGTGCCAGCAGCCACCAGGGGGCGGATGGAAACACCATATATTTT. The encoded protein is CASSHQGADGNTIYF. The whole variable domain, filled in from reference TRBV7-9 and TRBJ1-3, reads DTGVSQNPRHKITKRGQNVTFRCDPISEHNRLYWYRQTLGQGPEFLTYFQNEAQLEKSRLLSDRFSAERPKGSFSTLEIQRTEQGDSAMYLCASSHQGADGNTIYFGEGSWLTVV.

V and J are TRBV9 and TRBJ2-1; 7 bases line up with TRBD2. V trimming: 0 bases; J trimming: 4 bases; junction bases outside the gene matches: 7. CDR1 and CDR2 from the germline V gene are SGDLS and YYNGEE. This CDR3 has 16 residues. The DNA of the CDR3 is TGTGCCAGCAGCGTAGTCGGCGGGAGTTCTTACAATGAGCAGTTCTTC. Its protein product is CASSVVGGSSYNEQFF.

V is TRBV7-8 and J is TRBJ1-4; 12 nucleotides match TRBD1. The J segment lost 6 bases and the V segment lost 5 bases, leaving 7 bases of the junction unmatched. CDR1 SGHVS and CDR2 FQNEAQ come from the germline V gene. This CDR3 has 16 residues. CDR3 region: CASSPGQGAIYEKLFF. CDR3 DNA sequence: TGTGCCAGCAGCCCGGGACAGGGGGCTATATATGAAAAACTGTTTTTT.

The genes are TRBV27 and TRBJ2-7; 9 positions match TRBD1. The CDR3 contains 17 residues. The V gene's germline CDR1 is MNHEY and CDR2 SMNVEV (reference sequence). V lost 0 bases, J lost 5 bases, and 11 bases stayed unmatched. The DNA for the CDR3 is TGTGCCAGCAGTTTATCATCTCGAGGGGGACAGGGAGACGAGCAGTACTTC. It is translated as CASSLSSRGGQGDEQYF.

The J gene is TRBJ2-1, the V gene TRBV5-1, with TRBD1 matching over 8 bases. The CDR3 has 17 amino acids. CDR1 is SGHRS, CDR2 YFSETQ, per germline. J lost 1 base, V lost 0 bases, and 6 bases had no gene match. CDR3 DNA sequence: TGCGCCAGCAGCTTGGTGCAGGGGGCGGTTTCCTACAATGAGCAGTTCTTC. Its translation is CASSLVQGAVSYNEQFF.

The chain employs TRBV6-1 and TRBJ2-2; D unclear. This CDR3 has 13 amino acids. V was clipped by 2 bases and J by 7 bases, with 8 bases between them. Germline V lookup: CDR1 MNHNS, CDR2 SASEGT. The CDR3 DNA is TGTGCCAGCAGTGAATATGTGAGCGGGGAGCTGTTTTTT. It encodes CASSEYVSGELFF.

CDR3: CASSLSGQETQYF. The DNA for the CDR3 is TGTGCCAGCAGCCTCAGCGGGCAAGAGACCCAGTACTTC. The J gene is TRBJ2-5, the V gene TRBV7-3, with D possibly matching TRBD2 (6 bases). The CDR3 has 13 residues. V was trimmed by 5 bases and J by 2 bases, leaving 9 bases between them. Germline V gene sequence: CDR1 SGHTA, CDR2 FQGTGA.

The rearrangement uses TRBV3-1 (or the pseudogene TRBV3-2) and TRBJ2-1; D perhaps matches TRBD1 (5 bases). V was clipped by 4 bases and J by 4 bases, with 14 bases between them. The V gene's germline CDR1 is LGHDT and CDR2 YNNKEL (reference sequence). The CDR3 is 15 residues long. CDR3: CASSLLLGQYNEQFF. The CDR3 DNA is TGTGCCAGCAGCCTTCTCCTGGGGCAGTACAATGAGCAGTTCTTC.

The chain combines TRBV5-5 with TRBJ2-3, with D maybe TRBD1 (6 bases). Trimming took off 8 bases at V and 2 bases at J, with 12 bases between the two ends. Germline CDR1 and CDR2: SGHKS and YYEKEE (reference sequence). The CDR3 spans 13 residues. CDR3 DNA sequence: TGTGCCAGTACAGGGTGGGCCACAGATACGCAGTATTTT. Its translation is CASTGWATDTQYF.

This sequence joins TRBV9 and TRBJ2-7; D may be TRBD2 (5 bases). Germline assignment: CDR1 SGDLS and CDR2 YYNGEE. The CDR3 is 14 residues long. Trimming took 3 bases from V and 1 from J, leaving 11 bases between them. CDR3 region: CASSGGPASYEQYF. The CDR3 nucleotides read TGTGCCAGCAGCGGCGGGCCGGCGTCCTACGAGCAGTACTTC.

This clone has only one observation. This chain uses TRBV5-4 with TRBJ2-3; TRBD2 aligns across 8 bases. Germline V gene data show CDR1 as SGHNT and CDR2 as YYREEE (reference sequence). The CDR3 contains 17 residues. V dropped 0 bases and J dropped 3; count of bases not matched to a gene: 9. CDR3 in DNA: TGTGCCAGCAGCTTGGGGCCATTGGGGACTAGTACAGATACGCAGTATTTT. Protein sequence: CASSLGPLGTSTDTQYF.

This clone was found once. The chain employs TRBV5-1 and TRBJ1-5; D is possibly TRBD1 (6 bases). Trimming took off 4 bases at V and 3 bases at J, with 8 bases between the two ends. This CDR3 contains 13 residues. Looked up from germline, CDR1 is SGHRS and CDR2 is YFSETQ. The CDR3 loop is CASSRDINQPQHF. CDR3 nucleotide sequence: TGCGCCAGCAGCCGGGACATCAATCAGCCCCAGCATTTT.

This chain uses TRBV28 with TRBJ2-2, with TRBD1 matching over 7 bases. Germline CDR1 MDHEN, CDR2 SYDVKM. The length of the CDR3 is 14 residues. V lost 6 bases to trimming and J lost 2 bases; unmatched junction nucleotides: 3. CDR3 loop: CASRRQGNTGELFF. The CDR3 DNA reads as TGTGCCAGCAGACGACAGGGAAACACCGGGGAGCTGTTTTTT.